The clone carrying this T cell receptor beta chain was counted between two and nine times. The data belong to a study of control samples from healthy donors and cancer patients. Sequencing was performed with immunoSEQ multiplex PCR; in TCRdb, only in-frame clones are kept and a portion is missing. The sample lists approximately 94,000 clones; approximately 84% were seen once. V was trimmed by 0 bases and J by 4 bases, leaving 15 bases between them. Germline V gene sequence: CDR1 MNHNS, CDR2 SASEGT. The CDR3 loop spans 16 amino acids. The receptor was isolated from a man in his 70s with lung cancer. The sample comprised PBMCs. The chain couples TRBV6-1 to TRBJ1-1; the D gene is possibly TRBD1 (5 bases). CDR3 in amino acids: CASSEARLAGTTEAFF. In DNA, the CDR3 is TGTGCCAGCAGTGAAGCGAGATTGGCAGGGACCACTGAAGCTTTCTTT.